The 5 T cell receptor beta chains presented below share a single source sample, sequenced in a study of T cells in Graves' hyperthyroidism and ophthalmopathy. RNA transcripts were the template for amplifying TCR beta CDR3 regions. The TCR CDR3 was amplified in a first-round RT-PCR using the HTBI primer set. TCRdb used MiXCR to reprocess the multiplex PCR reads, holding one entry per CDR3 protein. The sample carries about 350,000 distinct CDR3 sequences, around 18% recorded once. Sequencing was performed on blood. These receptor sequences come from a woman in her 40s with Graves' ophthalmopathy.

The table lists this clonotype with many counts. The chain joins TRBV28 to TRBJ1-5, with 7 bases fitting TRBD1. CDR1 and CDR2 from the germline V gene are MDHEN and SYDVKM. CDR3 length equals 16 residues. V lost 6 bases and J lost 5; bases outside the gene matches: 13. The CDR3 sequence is CASRTTKQGWDQPQHF. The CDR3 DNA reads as TGTGCCAGCAGGACAACAAAACAGGGGTGGGATCAGCCCCAGCATTTT.

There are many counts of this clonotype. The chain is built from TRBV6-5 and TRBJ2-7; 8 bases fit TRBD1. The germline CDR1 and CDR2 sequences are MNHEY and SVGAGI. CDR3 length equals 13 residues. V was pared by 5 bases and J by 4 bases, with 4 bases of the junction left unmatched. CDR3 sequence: CASSRTGLYEQYF. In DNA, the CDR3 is TGTGCCAGCAGTCGGACAGGGTTATACGAGCAGTACTTC.

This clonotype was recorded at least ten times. This CDR3 is CASSLAGGLYEQYF. The DNA for the CDR3 is TGTGCCAGCAGTTTAGCGGGGGGACTCTACGAGCAGTACTTC. The chain uses TRBV12-3 or TRBV12-4 and TRBJ2-7; perhaps TRBD2 as D (6 bases). This CDR3 has 14 residues. V shed 0 bases and J shed 3 bases, with 9 bases lying between them.

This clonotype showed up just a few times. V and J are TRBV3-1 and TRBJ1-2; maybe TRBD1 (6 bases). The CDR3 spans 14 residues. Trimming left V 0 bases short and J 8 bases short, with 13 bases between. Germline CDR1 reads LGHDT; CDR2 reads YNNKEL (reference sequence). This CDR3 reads CASSQEGQRGGYTF. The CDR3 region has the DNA TGTGCCAGCAGCCAAGAAGGACAGAGGGGCGGCTACACCTTC.

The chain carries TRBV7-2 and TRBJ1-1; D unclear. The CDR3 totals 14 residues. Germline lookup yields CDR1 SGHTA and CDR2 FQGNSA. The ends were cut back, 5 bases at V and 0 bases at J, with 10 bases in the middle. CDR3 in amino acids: CASSRGRVNTEAFF. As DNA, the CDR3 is TGTGCCAGCAGCCGCGGGAGGGTGAACACTGAAGCTTTCTTT.